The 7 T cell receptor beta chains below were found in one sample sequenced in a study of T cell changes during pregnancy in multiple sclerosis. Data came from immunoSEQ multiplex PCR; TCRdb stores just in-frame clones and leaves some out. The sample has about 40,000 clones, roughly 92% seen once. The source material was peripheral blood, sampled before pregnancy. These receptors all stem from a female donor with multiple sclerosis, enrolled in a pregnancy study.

CDR3 in DNA: TGCGCCAGCAGCTTGGTGGGAGGGGATCCCTCCTACGAGCAGTACTTC. Its translation: CASSLVGGDPSYEQYF. The rearrangement uses TRBV5-1 and TRBJ2-7; TRBD2 aligns across 7 bases. The junction had 6 bases not matched to a gene; V was cut back by 0 bases and J by 0 bases. This CDR3 has 16 residues. Germline CDR1 SGHRS, CDR2 YFSETQ.

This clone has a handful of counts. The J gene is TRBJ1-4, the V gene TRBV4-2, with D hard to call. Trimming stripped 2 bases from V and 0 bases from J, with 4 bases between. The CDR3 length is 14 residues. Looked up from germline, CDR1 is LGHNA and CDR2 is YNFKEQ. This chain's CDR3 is CASSQRATNEKLFF. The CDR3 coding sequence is TGTGCCAGCAGCCAACGGGCAACTAATGAAAAACTGTTTTTT.

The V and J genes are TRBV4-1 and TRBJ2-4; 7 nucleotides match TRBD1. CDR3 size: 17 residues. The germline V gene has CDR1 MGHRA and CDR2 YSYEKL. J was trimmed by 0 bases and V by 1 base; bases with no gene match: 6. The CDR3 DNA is TGCGCCAGCAGCCAAGTCGGGACAGCTAGAGCCAAAAACATTCAGTACTTC. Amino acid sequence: CASSQVGTARAKNIQYF.

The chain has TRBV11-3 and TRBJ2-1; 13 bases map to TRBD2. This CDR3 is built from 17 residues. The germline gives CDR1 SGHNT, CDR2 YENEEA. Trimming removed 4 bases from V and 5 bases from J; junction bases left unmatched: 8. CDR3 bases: TGTGCCAGCAGCTCACTATCCGGGACTAGCGGGGACAATGAGCAGTTCTTC. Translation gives CASSSLSGTSGDNEQFF.

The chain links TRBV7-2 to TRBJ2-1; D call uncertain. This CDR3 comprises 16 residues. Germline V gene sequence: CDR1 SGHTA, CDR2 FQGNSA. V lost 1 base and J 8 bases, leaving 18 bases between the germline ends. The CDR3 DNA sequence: TGTGCCAGCAGCTTAGATCTGGTACCTAGGATCGATGAGCAGTTCTTC. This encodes CASSLDLVPRIDEQFF.

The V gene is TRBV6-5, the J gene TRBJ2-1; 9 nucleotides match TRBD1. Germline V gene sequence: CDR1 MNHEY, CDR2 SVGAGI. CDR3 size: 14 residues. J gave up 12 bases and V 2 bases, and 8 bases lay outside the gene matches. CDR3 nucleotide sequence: TGTGCCAGCAGTTACGGTACAGGGGGCGGAGGGCAGTTCTTC. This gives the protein CASSYGTGGGGQFF.

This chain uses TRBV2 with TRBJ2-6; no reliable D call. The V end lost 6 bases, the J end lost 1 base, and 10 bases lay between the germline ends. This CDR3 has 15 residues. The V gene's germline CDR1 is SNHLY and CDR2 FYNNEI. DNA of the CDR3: TGTGCCAGCAGCCCCCTGCAGTCTGGGGCCAACGTCCTGACTTTC. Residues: CASSPLQSGANVLTF.